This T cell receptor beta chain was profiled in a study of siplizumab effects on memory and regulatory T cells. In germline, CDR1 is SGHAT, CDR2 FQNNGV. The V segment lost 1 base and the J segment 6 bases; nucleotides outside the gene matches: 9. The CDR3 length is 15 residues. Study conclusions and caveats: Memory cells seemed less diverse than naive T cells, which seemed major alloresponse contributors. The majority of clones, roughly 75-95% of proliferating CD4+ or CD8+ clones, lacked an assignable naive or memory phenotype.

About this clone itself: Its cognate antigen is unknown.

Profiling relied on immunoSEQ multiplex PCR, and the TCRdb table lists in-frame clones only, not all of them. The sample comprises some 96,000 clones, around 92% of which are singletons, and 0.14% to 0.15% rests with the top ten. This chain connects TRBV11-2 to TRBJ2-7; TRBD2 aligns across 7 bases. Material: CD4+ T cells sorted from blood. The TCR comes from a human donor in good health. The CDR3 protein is CASSLVGGVRLEQYF. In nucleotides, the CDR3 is TGTGCCAGCAGCTTAGTTGGGGGGGTCCGGCTCGAGCAGTACTTC.